Sequencing of this TCR beta chain was carried out in a study of cytomegalovirus exposure and HLA in healthy donors. Between the trimmed V and J ends, which lost 1 base and 5 bases, there was a span of 12 bases. The CDR3 extends over 14 amino acids. Germline CDR1 reads SGHTS; CDR2 reads YDEGEE. Study conclusions and caveats: CMV antigen specificity was confirmed in vitro for three CMV-associated chains. Some TCR beta chains (roughly 160 of them) were listed as cytomegalovirus-associated. Per a later analysis, 15,000 to 20,000 TCR beta sequences showed association with HLA alleles at 0.05 false discovery rate.

PCR employed 60 Vbeta and 13 Jbeta primers. Measured with immunoSEQ multiplex PCR; TCRdb has only the in-frame clones, and not every one. The data show about 150,000 clones, around 10% seen once. As to this clone: No antigen is known for it.

The sequencing input was PBMCs. The TCR sequence derives from a man aged 45-65 years in good health and CMV-seronegative. This chain connects TRBV5-8 to TRBJ2-5, with D possibly TRBD2 on 5 matching bases. The CDR3 DNA follows: TGTGCCAGCAGCTTGAAACTAGTTGGGGAGACCCAGTACTTC. Protein product: CASSLKLVGETQYF.